This is a list of T cell receptor beta chains from one sample in a study of cytomegalovirus exposure and HLA in healthy donors. Assay used: immunoSEQ multiplex PCR; TCRdb lists only in-frame clones, some missing. The sample table includes 25,000 to 40,000 clones. What was sequenced was PBMCs. Every receptor here comes from a woman aged 40 to 50 in good health and CMV-seropositive. Both conserved end residues are part of each CDR3. Each record gives: CDR3 DNA, CDR3 protein, D gene, J gene, V gene. D genes are given only for firm matches.

TGTGCCAGCATAGGTGGGGAGACTAGGGAGTTCAATGAGCAGTTCTTC CASIGGETREFNEQFF NA TRBJ2-1 TRBV2
TGCGCCAGCAGCAAGGGACTAGCGGGGTACAATGAGCAGTTCTTC CASSKGLAGYNEQFF TRBD2 TRBJ2-1 TRBV5-1
TGTGCCAGCAGTTTTAGTAGCGGGATGGGTAATGAGCAGTTCTTC CASSFSSGMGNEQFF TRBD2 TRBJ2-1 TRBV28
TGTGCCAGCAGCGAGGGGGGACTAGCGGGCTACGAGCAGTACTTC CASSEGGLAGYEQYF TRBD2 TRBJ2-7 TRBV9
TGTGCCAGCAGTTTCGCTGCCAGCTATGGCTACACCTTC CASSFAASYGYTF NA TRBJ1-2 TRBV27
TGTGCCAGCAGTTCTGGGGGCGTGGGGGAGCAGTACTTC CASSSGGVGEQYF NA TRBJ2-7 TRBV6-5
TGTGCCAGCAGCGTACAGGGAGTCGGACAGCAGTACTTC CASSVQGVGQQYF NA TRBJ2-7 TRBV5-4
TGTGCCAGCAGTGTGTTTGGACGGGACTTATACGAGCAGTACTTC CASSVFGRDLYEQYF NA TRBJ2-7 TRBV6-1
TGCAGCGCTAGGCCCCTAGGTAACAATGAGCAGTTCTTC CSARPLGNNEQFF NA TRBJ2-1 TRBV29-1
TGTGCCAGCACAGAGGTCGCGGCTAGCGGGCAACAAGAGACCCAGTACTTC CASTEVAASGQQETQYF TRBD2 TRBJ2-5 TRBV11-1
TGCGCCAGCAGCTTGTCATCACGGAGCACAGATACGCAGTATTTT CASSLSSRSTDTQYF NA TRBJ2-3 TRBV5-1
TGTGCCAGCAGTCCAGACAGGAGACATCAGCCCCAGCATTTT CASSPDRRHQPQHF NA TRBJ1-5 TRBV28
TGTGCCAGCAGCTTGGGAGCCTATGGCTACACCTTC CASSLGAYGYTF NA TRBJ1-2 TRBV5-6
TGTGCCTGGAGTGTAGGGACACGGGGGGCAACCATTCAGTACTTC CAWSVGTRGATIQYF NA TRBJ2-4 TRBV30
TGTGCCACCAGCAGAAGAGGTGGTAGCGGCTACGAGCAGTACTTC CATSRRGGSGYEQYF NA TRBJ2-7 TRBV15
TGTGCCAGCAGTGTAGCGGGAGAGGCTGCGTATTTT CASSVAGEAAYF TRBD2 TRBJ2-3 TRBV6-5
TGTGCCAGCAGCTTAGGGGGTTGGGGCGTTGAGCAGTTCTTC CASSLGGWGVEQFF NA TRBJ2-1 TRBV11-2
TGTGCCAGCAACTCACCAGGTAGTGATCCCACCGGGGAGCTGTTTTTT CASNSPGSDPTGELFF NA TRBJ2-2 TRBV28
TGTGCCGTCAGGGCCCAGGGAAAGGTAAATGAGCAGTTCTTC CAVRAQGKVNEQFF NA TRBJ2-1 TRBV6-6
TGTGCCAGCAGCCAAGACACCGGACTAGCGGAGGACAATGAGCAGTTCTTC CASSQDTGLAEDNEQFF TRBD2 TRBJ2-1 TRBV4-2
TGTGCCAGCAGTTTAAGCGTCAATCAGCCCCAGCATTTT CASSLSVNQPQHF NA TRBJ1-5 TRBV27
TGTGCCAGCAGCTCTTGGACAGGAACTAATGAAAAACTGTTTTTT CASSSWTGTNEKLFF TRBD1 TRBJ1-4 TRBV7-2
TGTGCCAGCAGCCCCACGGACAGCTATGGCTACACCTTC CASSPTDSYGYTF NA TRBJ1-2 TRBV9
TGTGCCAGCAGTTTATTCCCCGTTGTCGGCGGGACCGGGGAGCTGTTTTTT CASSLFPVVGGTGELFF NA TRBJ2-2 TRBV28
TGTGCCAGCAGCTTAGCCAACAGGGGTCTTCCCTACGAGCAGTACTTC CASSLANRGLPYEQYF TRBD1 TRBJ2-7 TRBV11-1
TGCGCCAGCAGCTTAGAGGGGAGGAGAGAGACCCAGTACTTC CASSLEGRRETQYF NA TRBJ2-5 TRBV5-1
TGTGCCACGACAGGGAATAGCAATCAGCCCCAGCATTTT CATTGNSNQPQHF TRBD1 TRBJ1-5 TRBV10-3
TGTGCCAGCAGCGTAGCCGAGAAAAATGAGCAGTTCTTC CASSVAEKNEQFF NA TRBJ2-1 TRBV9
TGTGCCAGCAGCATCTGGGACAGGGGAGCTAACTATGGCTACACCTTC CASSIWDRGANYGYTF TRBD1 TRBJ1-2 TRBV9
TGTGCCAGCAGTTACCGGACAGGGGGGACTGAAGATTTCTTT CASSYRTGGTEDFF TRBD1 TRBJ1-1 TRBV6-5
TGTGCCAGCAGTTTAACGGGGTTCGGAAACACCATATATTTT CASSLTGFGNTIYF NA TRBJ1-3 TRBV7-9
TGTGCCAGCAGCGCCCCTGGCGGGAGCCACGAGCAGTACTTC CASSAPGGSHEQYF TRBD2 TRBJ2-7 TRBV9
TGTGCCAGCAGGGTAATGACAGGGGGCCCAGAGACCCAGTACTTC CASRVMTGGPETQYF TRBD1 TRBJ2-5 TRBV2
TGTGCCAGCTCACCCCCGAACAGGAATCAGCCCCAGCATTTT CASSPPNRNQPQHF NA TRBJ1-5 TRBV18
TGTGCCAGCAGTACGTCCGGGACACTCACTGAAGCTTTCTTT CASSTSGTLTEAFF NA TRBJ1-1 TRBV6-5
TGTGCCAGCAGCCCACAGGGAAGCAATCAGCCCCAGCATTTT CASSPQGSNQPQHF NA TRBJ1-5 TRBV7-2
TGTGCCAGCAGCGCTACTAGCGGGAGGAACACAGATACGCAGTATTTT CASSATSGRNTDTQYF TRBD2 TRBJ2-3 TRBV9
TGTGCCAGCAGCTTTGGGGACAGGGCGAAATACGAGCAGTACTTC CASSFGDRAKYEQYF TRBD1 TRBJ2-7 TRBV7-6
TGTGCCAGCAGCGTAGGCGAGAGGGCCAGGACAGATACGCAGTATTTT CASSVGERARTDTQYF NA TRBJ2-3 TRBV9
TGTGCCAGCAGTGGGGGGGTAGCGGGAGGGCAAGAGACCCAGTACTTC CASSGGVAGGQETQYF TRBD2 TRBJ2-5 TRBV9
TGTGCCAGCAGCTTAGAAGGGGTTGGGCAGCCCCAGCATTTT CASSLEGVGQPQHF NA TRBJ1-5 TRBV7-9
TGTGCCAGTAGTATGACTAGCGGAGACTTCCAAACCGACAATGAGCAGTTCTTC CASSMTSGDFQTDNEQFF TRBD2 TRBJ2-1 TRBV19
TGTGCCACCAGCAGAGATCCGAACAGTAGGATAGACATTCAGTACTTC CATSRDPNSRIDIQYF NA TRBJ2-4 TRBV15
TGTGCCAGTAAAAACCGAGACAGGTTAAATCAGCCCCAGCATTTT CASKNRDRLNQPQHF NA TRBJ1-5 TRBV19
TGTGCCAGCAGCTTAGTCGGCGGGAGTAGGTCGGAGACCCAGTACTTC CASSLVGGSRSETQYF TRBD2 TRBJ2-5 TRBV11-2
TGTGCCTGGACCGACCAAGGGAGGTATGAGCAGTTCTTC CAWTDQGRYEQFF NA TRBJ2-1 TRBV30
TGTGCCAGCAGCCAAGATATGGCTAGCGGGAGGGCAGATACGCAGTATTTT CASSQDMASGRADTQYF TRBD2 TRBJ2-3 TRBV14